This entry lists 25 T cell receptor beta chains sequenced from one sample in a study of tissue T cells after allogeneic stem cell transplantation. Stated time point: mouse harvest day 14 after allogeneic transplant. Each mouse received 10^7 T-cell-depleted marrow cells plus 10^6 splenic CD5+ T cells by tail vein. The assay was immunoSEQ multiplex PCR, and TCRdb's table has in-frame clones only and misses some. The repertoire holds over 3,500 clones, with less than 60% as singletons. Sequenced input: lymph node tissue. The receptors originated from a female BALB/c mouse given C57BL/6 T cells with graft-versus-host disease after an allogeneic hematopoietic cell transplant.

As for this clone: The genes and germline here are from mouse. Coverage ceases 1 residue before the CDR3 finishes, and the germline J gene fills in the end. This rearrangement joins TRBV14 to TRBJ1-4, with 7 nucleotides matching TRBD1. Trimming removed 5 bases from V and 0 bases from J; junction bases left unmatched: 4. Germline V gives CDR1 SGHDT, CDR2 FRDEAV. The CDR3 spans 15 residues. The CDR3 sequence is CASSPGQISNERLFF. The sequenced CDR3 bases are TGTGCCAGCAGCCCGGGACAGATTTCCAACGAAAGATTATTT.

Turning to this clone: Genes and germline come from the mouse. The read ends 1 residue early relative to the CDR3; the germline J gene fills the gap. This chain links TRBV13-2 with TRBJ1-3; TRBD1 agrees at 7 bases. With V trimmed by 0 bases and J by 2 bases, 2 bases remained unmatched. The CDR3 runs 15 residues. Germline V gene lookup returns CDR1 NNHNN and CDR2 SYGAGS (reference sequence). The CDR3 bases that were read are TGTGCCAGCGGTGATGCGGGACAGACTGGAAATACGCTCTAT. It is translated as CASGDAGQTGNTLY. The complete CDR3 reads CASGDAGQTGNTLYF.

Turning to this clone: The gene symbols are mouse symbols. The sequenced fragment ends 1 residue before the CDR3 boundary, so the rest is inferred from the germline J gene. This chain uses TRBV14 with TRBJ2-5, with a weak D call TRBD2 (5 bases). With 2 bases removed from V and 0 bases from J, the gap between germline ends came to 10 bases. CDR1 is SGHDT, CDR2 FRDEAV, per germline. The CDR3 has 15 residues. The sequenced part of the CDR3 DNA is TGTGCCAGCAGTTTGCCGGCTGGGAACCAAGACACCCAGTAC. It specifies CASSLPAGNQDTQY. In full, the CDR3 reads CASSLPAGNQDTQYF.

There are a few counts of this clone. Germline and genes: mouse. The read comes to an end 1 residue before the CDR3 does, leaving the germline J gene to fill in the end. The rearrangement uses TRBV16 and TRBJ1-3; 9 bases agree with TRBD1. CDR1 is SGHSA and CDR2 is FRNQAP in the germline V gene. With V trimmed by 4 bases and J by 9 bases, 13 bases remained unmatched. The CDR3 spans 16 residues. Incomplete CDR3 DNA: TGTGCAAGCAGCTCGACCGGGACAGGGCCTCGAACTACGCTCTAT. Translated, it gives CASSSTGTGPRTTLY. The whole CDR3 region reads CASSSTGTGPRTTLYF.

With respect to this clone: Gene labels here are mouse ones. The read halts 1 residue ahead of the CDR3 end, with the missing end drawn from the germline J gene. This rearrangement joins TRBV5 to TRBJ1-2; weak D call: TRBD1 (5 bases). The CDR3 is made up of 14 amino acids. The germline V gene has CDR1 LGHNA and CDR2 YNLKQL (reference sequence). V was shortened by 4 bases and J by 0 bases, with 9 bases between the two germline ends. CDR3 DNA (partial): TGTGCCAGCAGCCCCCCGGGACCAAACTCCGACTACACC. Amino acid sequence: CASSPPGPNSDYT. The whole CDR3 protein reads CASSPPGPNSDYTF.

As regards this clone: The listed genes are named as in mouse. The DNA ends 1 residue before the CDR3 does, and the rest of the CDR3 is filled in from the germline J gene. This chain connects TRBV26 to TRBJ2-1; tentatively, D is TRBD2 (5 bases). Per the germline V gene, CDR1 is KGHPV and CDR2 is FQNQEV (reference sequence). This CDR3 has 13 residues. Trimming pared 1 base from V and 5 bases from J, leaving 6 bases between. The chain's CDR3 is CASSLLGNAEQFF. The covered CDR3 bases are TGTGCCAGCAGTCTGTTGGGGAATGCTGAGCAGTTC.

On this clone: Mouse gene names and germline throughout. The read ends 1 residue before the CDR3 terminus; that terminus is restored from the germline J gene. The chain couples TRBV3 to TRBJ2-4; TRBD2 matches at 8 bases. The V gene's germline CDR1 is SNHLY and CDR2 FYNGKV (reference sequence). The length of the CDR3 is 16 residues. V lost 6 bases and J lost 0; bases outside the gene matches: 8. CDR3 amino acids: CASSLTGGSSQNTLYF. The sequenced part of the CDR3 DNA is TGTGCCAGCAGTCTCACTGGGGGATCTAGTCAAAACACCTTGTAC.

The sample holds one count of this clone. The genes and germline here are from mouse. The DNA read from the CDR3 is TGCTCCAGCAGTCAACAGGGCAACGAAAGATTATTT. Its protein product is CSSSQQGNERLF. The CDR3 as a whole reads CSSSQQGNERLFF. J is TRBJ1-4 and V is TRBV23; the D call TRBD1 from the table was never checked on the DNA. The read finishes 1 residue shy of the CDR3 end, and the germline J gene is used to complete it. CDR1 KGHTA and CDR2 FQNQQP come from the germline V gene. There are 13 residues in the CDR3.

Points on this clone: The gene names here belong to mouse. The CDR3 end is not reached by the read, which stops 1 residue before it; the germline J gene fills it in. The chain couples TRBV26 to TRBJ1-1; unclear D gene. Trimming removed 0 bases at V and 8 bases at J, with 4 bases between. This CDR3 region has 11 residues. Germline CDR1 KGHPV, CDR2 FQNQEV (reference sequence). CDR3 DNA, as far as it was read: TGTGCCAGCAGTCTGTCGACGGAAGTCTTC. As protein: CASSLSTEVF. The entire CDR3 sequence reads CASSLSTEVFF.

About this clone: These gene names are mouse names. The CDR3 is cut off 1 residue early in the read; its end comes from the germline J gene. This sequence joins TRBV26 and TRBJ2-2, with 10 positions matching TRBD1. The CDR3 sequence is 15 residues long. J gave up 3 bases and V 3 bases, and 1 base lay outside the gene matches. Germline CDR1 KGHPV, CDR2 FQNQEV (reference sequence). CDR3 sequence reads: CASSLGTGDTGQLYF. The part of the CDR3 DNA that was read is TGTGCCAGCAGTCTAGGGACAGGGGACACCGGGCAGCTCTAC.

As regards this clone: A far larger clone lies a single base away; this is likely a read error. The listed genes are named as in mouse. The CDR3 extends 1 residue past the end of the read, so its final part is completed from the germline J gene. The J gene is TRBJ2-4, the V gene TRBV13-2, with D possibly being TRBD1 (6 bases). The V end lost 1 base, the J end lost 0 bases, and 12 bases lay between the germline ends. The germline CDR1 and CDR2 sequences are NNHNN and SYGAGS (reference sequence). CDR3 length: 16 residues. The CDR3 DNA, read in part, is TGTGCCAGCGGTGATCCTACAGGGTATAGTCAAAACACCTTGTAC. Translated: CASGDPTGYSQNTLY. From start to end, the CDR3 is CASGDPTGYSQNTLYF.

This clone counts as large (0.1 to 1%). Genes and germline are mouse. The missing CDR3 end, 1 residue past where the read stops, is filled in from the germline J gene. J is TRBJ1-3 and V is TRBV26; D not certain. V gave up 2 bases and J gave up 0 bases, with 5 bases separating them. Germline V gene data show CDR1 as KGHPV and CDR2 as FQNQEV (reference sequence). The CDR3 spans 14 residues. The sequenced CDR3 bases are TGTGCCAGCAGTCTGACACATTCTGGAAATACGCTCTAT. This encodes CASSLTHSGNTLY. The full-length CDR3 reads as CASSLTHSGNTLYF.

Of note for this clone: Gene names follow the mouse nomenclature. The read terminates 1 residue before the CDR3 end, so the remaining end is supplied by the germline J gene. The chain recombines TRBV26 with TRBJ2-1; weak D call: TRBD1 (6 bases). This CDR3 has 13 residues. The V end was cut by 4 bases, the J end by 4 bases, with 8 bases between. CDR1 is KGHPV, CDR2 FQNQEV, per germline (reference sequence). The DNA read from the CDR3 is TGTGCCAGCAGTCCGGGACAATATGCTGAGCAGTTC. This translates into CASSPGQYAEQF. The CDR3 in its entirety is CASSPGQYAEQFF.

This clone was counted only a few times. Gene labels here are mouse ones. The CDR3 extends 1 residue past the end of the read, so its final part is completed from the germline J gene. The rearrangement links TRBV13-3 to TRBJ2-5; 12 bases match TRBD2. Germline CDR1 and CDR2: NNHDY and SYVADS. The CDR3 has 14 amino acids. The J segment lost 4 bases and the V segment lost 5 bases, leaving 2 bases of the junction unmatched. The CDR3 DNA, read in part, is TGTGCCAGCAGGGGGACTGGGGGGAAAGACACCCAGTAC. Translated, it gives CASRGTGGKDTQY. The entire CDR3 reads CASRGTGGKDTQYF.

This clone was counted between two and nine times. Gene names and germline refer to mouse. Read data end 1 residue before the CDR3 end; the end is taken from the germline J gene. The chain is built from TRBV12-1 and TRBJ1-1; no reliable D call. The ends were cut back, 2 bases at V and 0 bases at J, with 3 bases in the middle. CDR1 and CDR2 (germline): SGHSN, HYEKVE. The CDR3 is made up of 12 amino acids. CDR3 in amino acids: CASSRPNTEVFF. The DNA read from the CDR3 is TGTGCCAGCTCTCGTCCAAACACAGAAGTCTTC. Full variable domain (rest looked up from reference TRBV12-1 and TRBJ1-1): DSGVVQSPRHIIKEKGGRSVLTCIPISGHSNVVWYQQTLGKELKFLIQHYEKVERDKGFLPSRFSVQQFDDYHSEMNMSALELEDSAMYFCASSRPNTEVFFGKGTRLTVV.

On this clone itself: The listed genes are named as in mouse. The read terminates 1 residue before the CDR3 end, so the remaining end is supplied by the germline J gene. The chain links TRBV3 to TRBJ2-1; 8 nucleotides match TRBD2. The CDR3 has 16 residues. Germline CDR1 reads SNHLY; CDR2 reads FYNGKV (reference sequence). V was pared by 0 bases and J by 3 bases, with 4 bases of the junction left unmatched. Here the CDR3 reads CASSLALGGGYAEQFF. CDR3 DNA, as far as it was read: TGTGCCAGCAGCTTAGCGCTGGGGGGAGGCTATGCTGAGCAGTTC.

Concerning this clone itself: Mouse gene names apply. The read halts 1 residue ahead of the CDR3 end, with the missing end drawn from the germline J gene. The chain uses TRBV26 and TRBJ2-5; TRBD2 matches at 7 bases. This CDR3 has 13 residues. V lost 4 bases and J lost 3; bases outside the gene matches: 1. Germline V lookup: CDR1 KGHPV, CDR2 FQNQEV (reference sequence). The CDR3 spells CASSRGGQDTQYF. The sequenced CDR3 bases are TGTGCCAGCAGTCGGGGGGGACAAGACACCCAGTAC.

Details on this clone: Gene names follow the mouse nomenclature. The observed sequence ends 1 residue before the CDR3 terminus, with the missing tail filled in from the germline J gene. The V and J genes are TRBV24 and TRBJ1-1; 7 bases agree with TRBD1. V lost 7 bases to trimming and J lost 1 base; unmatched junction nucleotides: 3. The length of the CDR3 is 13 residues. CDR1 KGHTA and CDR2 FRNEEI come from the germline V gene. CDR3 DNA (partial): TGTGCCAGCAACCGGGACAGAAACACAGAAGTCTTC. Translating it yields CASNRDRNTEVF. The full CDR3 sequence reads CASNRDRNTEVFF.

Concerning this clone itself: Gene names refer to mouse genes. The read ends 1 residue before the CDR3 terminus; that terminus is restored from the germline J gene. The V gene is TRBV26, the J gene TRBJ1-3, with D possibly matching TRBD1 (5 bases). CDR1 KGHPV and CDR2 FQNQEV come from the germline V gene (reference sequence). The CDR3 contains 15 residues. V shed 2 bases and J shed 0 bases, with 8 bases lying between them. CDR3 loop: CASSLRGPSGNTLYF. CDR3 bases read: TGTGCCAGCAGTCTGAGGGGCCCTTCTGGAAATACGCTCTAT. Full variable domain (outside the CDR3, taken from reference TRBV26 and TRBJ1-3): NSKVIQTPRYLVKGQGQKAKMRCIPEKGHPVVFWYQQNKNNEFKFLINFQNQEVLQQIDMTEKRFSAECPSNSPCSLEIQSSEAGDSALYLCASSLRGPSGNTLYFGEGSRLIVV.

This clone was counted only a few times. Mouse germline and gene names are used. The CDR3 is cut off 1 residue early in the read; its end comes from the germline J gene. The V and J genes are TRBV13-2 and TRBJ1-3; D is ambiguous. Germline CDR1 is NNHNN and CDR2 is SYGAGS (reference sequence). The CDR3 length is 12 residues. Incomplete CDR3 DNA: TGTGCGGCCCGGGGTTCTGGAAATACGCTCTAT. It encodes CAARGSGNTLY. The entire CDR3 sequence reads CAARGSGNTLYF.

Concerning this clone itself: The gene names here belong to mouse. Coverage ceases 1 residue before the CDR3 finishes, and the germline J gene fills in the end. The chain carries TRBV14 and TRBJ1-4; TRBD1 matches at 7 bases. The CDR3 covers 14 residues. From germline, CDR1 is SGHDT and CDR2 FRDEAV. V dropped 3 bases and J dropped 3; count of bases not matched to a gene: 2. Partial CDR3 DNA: TGTGCCAGCAGTTCGACAGGGACCAACGAAAGATTATTT. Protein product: CASSSTGTNERLF. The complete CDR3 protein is CASSSTGTNERLFF.

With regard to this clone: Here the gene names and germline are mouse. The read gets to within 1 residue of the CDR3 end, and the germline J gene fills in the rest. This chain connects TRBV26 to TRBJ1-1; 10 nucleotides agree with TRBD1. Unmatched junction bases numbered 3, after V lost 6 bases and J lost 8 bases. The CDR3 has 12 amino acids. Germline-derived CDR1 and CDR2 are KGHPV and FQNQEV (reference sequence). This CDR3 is CASSRQGAEVFF. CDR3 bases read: TGTGCCAGCAGCCGACAGGGGGCGGAAGTCTTC.

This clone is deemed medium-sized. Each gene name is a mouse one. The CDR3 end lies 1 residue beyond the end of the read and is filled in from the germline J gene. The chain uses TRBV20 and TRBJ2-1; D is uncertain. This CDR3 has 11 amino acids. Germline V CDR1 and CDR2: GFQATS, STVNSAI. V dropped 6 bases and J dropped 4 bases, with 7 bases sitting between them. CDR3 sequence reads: CGAQIYAEQFF. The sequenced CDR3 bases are TGTGGTGCCCAAATATATGCTGAGCAGTTC.

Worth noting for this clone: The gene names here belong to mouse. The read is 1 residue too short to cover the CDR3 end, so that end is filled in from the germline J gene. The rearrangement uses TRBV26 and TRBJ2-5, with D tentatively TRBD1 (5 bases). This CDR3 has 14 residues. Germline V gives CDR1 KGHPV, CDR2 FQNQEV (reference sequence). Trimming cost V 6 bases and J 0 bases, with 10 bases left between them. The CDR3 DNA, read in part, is TGTGCCAGCAGCCGGACAATTAACCAAGACACCCAGTAC. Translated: CASSRTINQDTQY. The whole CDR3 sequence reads CASSRTINQDTQYF.

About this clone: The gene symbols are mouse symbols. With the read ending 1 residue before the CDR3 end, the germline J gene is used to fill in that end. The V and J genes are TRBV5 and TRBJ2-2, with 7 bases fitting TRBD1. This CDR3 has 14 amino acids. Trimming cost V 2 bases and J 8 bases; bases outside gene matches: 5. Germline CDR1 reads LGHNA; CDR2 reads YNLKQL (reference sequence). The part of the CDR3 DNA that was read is TGTGCCAGCAGCCAATGGGACAGTGGGGGGCAGCTCTAC. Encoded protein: CASSQWDSGGQLY. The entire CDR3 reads CASSQWDSGGQLYF.